The rows below give T cell receptor beta chains drawn from one sample of a study of graft-versus-host responses after intestinal transplantation. Libraries were prepared by immunoSEQ multiplex PCR; TCRdb keeps only in-frame clonotypes and omits some of them. This table has approximately 8,700 clones, roughly 31% appearing once. Sequenced here: alloreactive CD4+ T cells from a mixed lymphocyte reaction culture, sampled before intestinal transplant. The receptors derive from a human patient who received an intestinal transplant. Each CDR3 is given with its conserved first and last residue. The D gene is left open where the match is weak. Clone size appears in some rows only: once, few, many, or a class for an expanded clone.

v_gene,len,abundance,j_gene,d_gene,CDR3nt,CDR3aa
TRBV7-3,15,once,TRBJ2-3,TRBD2,TGTGCCAGCAGCTTACAAAGCGGGAGGGGAGATACGCAGTATTTT,CASSLQSGRGDTQYF
TRBV5-1,16,few,TRBJ2-3,TRBD2,TGCGCCAGCAGCTGGGGGACTAGCGAGCGCACAGATACGCAGTATTTT,CASSWGTSERTDTQYF
TRBV5-1,17,.,TRBJ2-5,TRBD2,TGCGCCAGCAGCCCCGGAGGGGTAGCGGGGGGGCAAGAGACCCAGTACTTC,CASSPGGVAGGQETQYF
TRBV11-3,10,few,TRBJ2-3,.,TGTGCCAGCACCCGCGCGGGGCAGTATTTT,CASTRAGQYF
TRBV19,14,.,TRBJ2-7,TRBD2,TGTGCCAGTAGCTTGACTAGCGTCTCCTACGAGCAGTACTTC,CASSLTSVSYEQYF
TRBV2,15,.,TRBJ2-1,.,TGTGCCAGCAGTCTTACGGGACTTCCTACAATTGAGCAGTTCTTC,CASSLTGLPTIEQFF
TRBV5-1,16,.,TRBJ2-7,.,TGCGCCAGCAGCTTGATCCCAGGGGACCCTCCCTACGAGCAGTACTTC,CASSLIPGDPPYEQYF
TRBV5-1,18,.,TRBJ2-7,TRBD2,TGCGCCAGCAGCGAGGGACTAGCGGGAGGATGGTCGGGGTACGAGCAGTACTTC,CASSEGLAGGWSGYEQYF
TRBV2,15,.,TRBJ1-5,.,TGTGCCAGCAGTGATTTAGGGGGAGACAATCAGCCCCAGCATTTT,CASSDLGGDNQPQHF
TRBV28,15,.,TRBJ1-2,TRBD1,TGTGCCAGCAGTCCCGGGACAGGGGGCAAGGGTGGCTACACCTTC,CASSPGTGGKGGYTF
TRBV19,15,.,TRBJ2-1,.,TGTGCCAGTAGTCCCCGCGCGACTAGGGGCAATGAGCAGTTCTTC,CASSPRATRGNEQFF
TRBV7-9,16,.,TRBJ2-1,TRBD1,TGTGCCAGCAGCTTTTGGACAGGAGCGATTTACAATGAGCAGTTCTTC,CASSFWTGAIYNEQFF
TRBV9,15,.,TRBJ2-2,.,TGTGCCAGCAGCTTCCAAACAGGGATTGGCGGGGAGCTGTTTTTT,CASSFQTGIGGELFF
TRBV15,15,.,TRBJ2-4,.,TGTGCCACCAGCCACCATGGAGTAGAAAGAGACATTCAGTACTTC,CATSHHGVERDIQYF
TRBV11-3,14,few,TRBJ2-7,.,TGTGCCAGGAGGGGGGGTAGCGAGACCTACGAGCAGTACTTC,CARRGGSETYEQYF
TRBV4-3,15,few,TRBJ1-2,.,TGCGCCAGCAGCCCCCCGGGCAGGGGTAACTATGGCTACACCTTC,CASSPPGRGNYGYTF
TRBV7-2,12,.,TRBJ1-4,.,TGTGCCAGCAGCCTCCCTAATGAAAAACTGTTTTTT,CASSLPNEKLFF
TRBV5-1,14,.,TRBJ2-7,.,TGCGCCAGCAGCTCTGGGACACCCGGCTACGAGCAGTACTTC,CASSSGTPGYEQYF
TRBV7-9,16,.,TRBJ2-7,TRBD1,TGTGCCAGCAGCCCAGGGGACAGGGGGCGAATTTACGAGCAGTACTTC,CASSPGDRGRIYEQYF
TRBV6-5,14,medium-sized,TRBJ1-2,.,TGTGCCAGCAGAATCACAGGGACCTTCTATGGCTACACCTTC,CASRITGTFYGYTF
TRBV6-5,15,.,TRBJ2-7,.,TGTGCCAGCAGTTACACCTCGGCGGAAGCCTACGAGCAGTACTTC,CASSYTSAEAYEQYF
TRBV5-4,14,.,TRBJ2-3,.,TGTGCCAGCAGCCTGCGAAGCGGTCAAGATACGCAGTATTTT,CASSLRSGQDTQYF
TRBV6-6,14,few,TRBJ2-1,TRBD2,TGTGCCAGCAGACGCGGGGGGGCTAGCAATGAGCAGTTCTTC,CASRRGGASNEQFF
TRBV5-1,13,.,TRBJ2-7,TRBD2,TGCGCCAGCAGCTCCGGACGGGGGGATGAGCAGTACTTC,CASSSGRGDEQYF
TRBV28,12,.,TRBJ1-1,.,TGTGCCAGCAGTTTAGTAACAACAGAAGCTTTCTTT,CASSLVTTEAFF
TRBV7-9,11,.,TRBJ2-1,.,TGTGCCAGCAGCTATCCAGGGGAGCAGTTCTTC,CASSYPGEQFF
TRBV7-2,14,.,TRBJ2-7,TRBD1,TGTGCCAGCAGCTGGACAGGGGGACCCTACGAGCAGTACTTC,CASSWTGGPYEQYF
TRBV6-6,15,few,TRBJ1-5,.,TGTGCCAGCAGTCAACAGGGTCTAAACAATCAGCCCCAGCATTTT,CASSQQGLNNQPQHF
TRBV19,15,.,TRBJ2-3,TRBD1,TGTGCCAGTAGTACGACAGGGGGAGGCACAGATACGCAGTATTTT,CASSTTGGGTDTQYF
TRBV4-1,15,.,TRBJ2-1,TRBD2,TGCGCCAGCAGCCAAGAACCCCGCTTGGAGCGGGGGCAGTTCTTC,CASSQEPRLERGQFF
TRBV5-1,16,.,TRBJ2-7,TRBD1,TGCGCCAGCAGCTTGAAGGGACAGGATCTCTCCTACGAGCAGTACTTC,CASSLKGQDLSYEQYF
TRBV10-3,11,.,TRBJ1-3,.,TGTGCCATCAGTGACGGGGACACCATATATTTT,CAISDGDTIYF
TRBV19,13,few,TRBJ2-1,.,TGTGCCAGTAGTGACTCCGGCTACAATGAGCAGTTCTTC,CASSDSGYNEQFF